Following are 21 T cell receptor beta chains from one sample sequenced in a study of CD8+ T cells in alopecia areata. Extracted RNA was reverse transcribed into cDNA, the sequencing template. Assay: immunoSEQ multiplex PCR; the TCRdb copy retains only in-frame clones and omits some. The sample holds around 130,000 clones, around 60% seen once. The source material was CD4+ T cells sorted from blood, sampled at week 0. These receptors all stem from a human donor with alopecia areata.

This clone was seen a few times. The chain combines TRBV29-1 with TRBJ1-2; D call uncertain. The germline V and J ends were trimmed by 5 bases and 2 bases, with 9 bases remaining between them. The germline CDR1 and CDR2 sequences are SQVTM and ANQGSEA. This CDR3 has 12 amino acids. The CDR3 DNA follows: TGCAGCGTTCAGCCCGGGAACTATGGCTACACCTTC. This sequence encodes CSVQPGNYGYTF.

The genes are TRBV4-1 and TRBJ1-5; D gene uncertain. The CDR3 sequence is 15 residues long. Germline CDR1 MGHRA, CDR2 YSYEKL. V was cut by 3 bases and J by 3 bases, with 12 bases left in between. The CDR3 region has the DNA TGCGCCAGCAGCCAGGAGTCGAGGTCCAATCAGCCCCAGCATTTT. As protein: CASSQESRSNQPQHF.

The chain joins TRBV5-1 to TRBJ2-3; TRBD2 aligns across 11 bases. CDR1 and CDR2 (germline): SGHRS, YFSETQ. J gave up 2 bases and V 2 bases, and 1 base lay outside the gene matches. The CDR3 has 15 residues. The CDR3 spells CASSFSGRDTDTQYF. In nucleotides, the CDR3 is TGCGCCAGCAGCTTTAGCGGGAGGGACACAGATACGCAGTATTTT.

This rearrangement joins TRBV29-1 to TRBJ1-4; 11 nucleotides agree with TRBD1. V lost 6 bases, J lost 0 bases, and 6 bases stayed unmatched. This CDR3 is built from 16 residues. Germline CDR1 and CDR2: SQVTM and ANQGSEA. Here the CDR3 DNA reads TGCAGCGTCAGGTCGGGACAGGGGGCAACTAATGAAAAACTGTTTTTT. It translates to CSVRSGQGATNEKLFF.

The chain joins TRBV29-1 to TRBJ2-2; weak D call: TRBD1 (5 bases). Trimming pared 4 bases from V and 1 base from J, leaving 10 bases between. The CDR3 is 14 residues long. Per the germline V gene, CDR1 is SQVTM and CDR2 is ANQGSEA. The CDR3 region has the DNA TGCAGCGTTGGGGGCCAGGGGAACACCGGGGAGCTGTTTTTT. This encodes CSVGGQGNTGELFF.

The genes are TRBV5-4 and TRBJ2-2; TRBD2 matches 8 bases. The CDR3 sequence is 15 residues long. Germline assignment: CDR1 SGHNT and CDR2 YYREEE (reference sequence). V shed 2 bases, J shed 7 bases, and the junction held 7 bases outside the gene matches. The CDR3 DNA is TGTGCCAGCAGCTTCGTTGGGACTAGTTTCGGGGAGCTGTTTTTT. This gives the protein CASSFVGTSFGELFF.

The chain recombines TRBV23-1 with TRBJ1-1, with 7 bases lining up with TRBD1. TRBV23-1 is treated as an ORF (open reading frame) with a function not yet certain. This CDR3 is built from 15 residues. With 3 bases clipped from V and 1 base from J, the junction kept 5 bases outside the gene matches. The CDR3 DNA follows: TGCGCCAGCAGTCATCCCGGGACAGAGAACACTGAAGCTTTCTTT. Its protein is CASSHPGTENTEAFF.

The CDR3 nucleotides read TGTGCCAGTAGTGGTACTCTCTCTGGACCCTCGGTAGACAATCAGCCCCAGCATTTT. Protein product: CASSGTLSGPSVDNQPQHF. This sequence joins TRBV19 and TRBJ1-5; D call uncertain. The V gene's germline CDR1 is LNHDA and CDR2 SQIVND (reference sequence). V lost 5 bases and J lost 3, with 26 bases in between. The CDR3 sequence is 19 residues long.

Concerning this clone itself: At one end the junction does not follow the germline gene, possibly because of a read error. The chain combines TRBV2 with TRBJ1-2; D call uncertain. Germline V gene data show CDR1 as SNHLY and CDR2 as FYNNEI. The CDR3 consists of 13 residues. The CDR3 nucleotides are TGTGCCAGCACTCGACTAACTAACTATGGCTTCACCTTC. Its translation is CASTRLTNYGFTF.

The J gene is TRBJ2-5, the V gene TRBV15; D is unresolved. V lost 1 base to trimming and J lost 1 base, with 10 bases between them. CDR3 length equals 15 residues. The germline CDR1 and CDR2 sequences are LNHNV and YYDKDF (reference sequence). CDR3 residues: CATSRGSRSQETQYF. In nucleotides, the CDR3 is TGTGCCACCAGCAGAGGCTCCCGGAGCCAAGAGACCCAGTACTTC.

V usage is TRBV6-5 and J usage is TRBJ1-2; D is uncertain. The V and J ends lost 0 bases and 7 bases respectively, with 9 bases between them. This CDR3 is 13 amino acids long. Germline V gene sequence: CDR1 MNHEY, CDR2 SVGAGI. The chain's CDR3 is CASSYSNLSGYTF. CDR3 in DNA: TGTGCCAGCAGTTACTCGAATCTTTCTGGCTACACCTTC.

The rearrangement links TRBV10-3 to TRBJ2-5; possible D gene TRBD1, 5 bases. Germline CDR1 ENHRY, CDR2 SYGVKD. Trimming took off 8 bases at V and 3 bases at J, with 10 bases between the two ends. The CDR3 sequence is 12 residues long. CDR3 region: CAIQGGEETQYF. The CDR3 DNA reads TGTGCCATCCAGGGCGGTGAAGAGACCCAGTACTTC.

The chain has TRBV19 and TRBJ2-2, with 7 bases fitting TRBD2. The CDR3 has 16 residues. Trimming took 2 bases from V and 3 from J; bases not matched to a gene: 6. Germline V gives CDR1 LNHDA, CDR2 SQIVND (reference sequence). CDR3 nucleotide sequence: TGTGCCAGTAGTATAAGAGGGACTACACACACCGGGGAGCTGTTTTTT. Translation gives CASSIRGTTHTGELFF.

The V and J genes are TRBV5-4 and TRBJ2-5; D might be TRBD1 (6 bases). The CDR3 is made up of 15 amino acids. Germline CDR1 SGHNT, CDR2 YYREEE (reference sequence). Deletions cut 4 bases from V and 7 bases from J, with 20 bases between. CDR3 sequence: CASSLGQFSGGTQYF. The DNA of the CDR3 is TGTGCCAGCAGCCTGGGACAATTCTCCGGTGGGACCCAGTACTTC.

This chain links TRBV7-9 with TRBJ1-1; D uncertain. V shed 5 bases and J shed 10 bases, with 11 bases lying between them. Germline-derived CDR1 and CDR2 are SEHNR and FQNEAQ (reference sequence). This CDR3 contains 11 residues. For the CDR3, the DNA is TGTGCCAGCAGCCCGGGGTTGCTAGCTTTCTTT. This translates into CASSPGLLAFF.

The V call is TRBV11-1, the J call TRBJ2-3; 9 bases line up with TRBD2. Germline V lookup: CDR1 SGHAT, CDR2 FQDESV (reference sequence). The CDR3 contains 16 residues. V lost 5 bases and J lost 5; bases outside the gene matches: 11. This CDR3 is CASSGVMAGGQDTQYF. CDR3 in DNA: TGTGCCAGCAGCGGGGTCATGGCGGGGGGGCAAGATACGCAGTATTTT.

This clone was seen more than once but under ten times. The chain couples TRBV5-1 to TRBJ1-1, with D uncertain. The germline gives CDR1 SGHRS, CDR2 YFSETQ. The CDR3 is 14 amino acids. V lost 0 bases, J lost 6 bases, and 12 bases lay in between. This CDR3 is CASSLEPGVPEAFF. The CDR3 DNA reads TGCGCCAGCAGCTTGGAGCCCGGGGTACCTGAAGCTTTCTTT.

This sequence joins TRBV27 and TRBJ2-1, with D unclear. The CDR3 consists of 12 residues. Per germline, CDR1 MNHEY and CDR2 SMNVEV (reference sequence). V lost 5 bases and J lost 10, with 12 bases in between. DNA of the CDR3: TGTGCCAGCAGTCGGAATATTTACGAGCAGTTCTTC. Translating gives CASSRNIYEQFF.

V and J are TRBV7-2 and TRBJ1-1; D gene ambiguous. CDR3 length: 14 residues. In germline, CDR1 is SGHTA, CDR2 FQGNSA. V lost 1 base, J lost 8 bases, and 14 bases lay in between. CDR3 coding DNA: TGTGCCAGCAGCTTAGGACGGAACTTAGGGGAAGCTTTCTTT. Translating it yields CASSLGRNLGEAFF. Full variable domain (remainder filled in from reference TRBV7-2 and TRBJ1-1): GAGVSQSPSNKVTEKGKDVELRCDPISGHTALYWYRQSLGQGLEFLIYFQGNSAPDKSGLPSDRFSAERTGGSVSTLTIQRTQQEDSAVYLCASSLGRNLGEAFFGQGTRLTVV.

The chain is built from TRBV5-1 and TRBJ2-2; tentatively, D is TRBD2 (6 bases). V was clipped by 0 bases and J by 0 bases, with 15 bases between them. CDR3 length: 18 amino acids. Germline V gene sequence: CDR1 SGHRS, CDR2 YFSETQ. DNA for the CDR3: TGCGCCAGCAGCTTGGGGAGTAGGAGGACTACGAACACCGGGGAGCTGTTTTTT. This encodes CASSLGSRRTTNTGELFF.

The chain links TRBV4-3 to TRBJ2-3; D might be TRBD1 or TRBD2, each matching 5 bases. V was clipped by 0 bases and J by 2 bases, with 12 bases between them. The CDR3 totals 16 residues. CDR1 is LGHNA, CDR2 YSLEER, per germline. Here the CDR3 reads CASSQDRAGFTDTQYF. In DNA form, the CDR3 reads TGCGCCAGCAGCCAAGACAGGGCGGGTTTCACAGATACGCAGTATTTT.